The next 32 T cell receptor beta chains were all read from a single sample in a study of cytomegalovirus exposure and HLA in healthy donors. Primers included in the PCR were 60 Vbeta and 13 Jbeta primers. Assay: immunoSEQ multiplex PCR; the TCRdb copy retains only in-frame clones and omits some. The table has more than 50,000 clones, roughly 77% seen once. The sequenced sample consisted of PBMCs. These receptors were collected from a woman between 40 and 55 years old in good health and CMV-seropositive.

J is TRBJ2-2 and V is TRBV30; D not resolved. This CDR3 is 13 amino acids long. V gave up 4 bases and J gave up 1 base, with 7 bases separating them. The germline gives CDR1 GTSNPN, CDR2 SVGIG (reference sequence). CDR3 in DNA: TGTGCCTGGACCCTAGTGAACACCGGGGAGCTGTTTTTT. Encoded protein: CAWTLVNTGELFF.

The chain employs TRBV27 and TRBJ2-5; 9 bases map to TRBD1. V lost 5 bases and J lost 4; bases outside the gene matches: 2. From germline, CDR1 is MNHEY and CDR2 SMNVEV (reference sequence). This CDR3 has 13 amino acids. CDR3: CASSPQGAETQYF. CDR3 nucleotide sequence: TGTGCCAGCAGTCCACAGGGGGCAGAGACCCAGTACTTC.

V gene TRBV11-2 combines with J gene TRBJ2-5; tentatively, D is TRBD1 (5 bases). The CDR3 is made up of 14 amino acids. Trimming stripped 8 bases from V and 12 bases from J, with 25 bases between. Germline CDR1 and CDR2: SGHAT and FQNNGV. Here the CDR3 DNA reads TGTGCCAGCGGTCGGGCGCTATCCACAGGCCCAGAGTACTTC. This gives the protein CASGRALSTGPEYF. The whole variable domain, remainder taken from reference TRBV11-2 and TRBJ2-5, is EAGVAQSPRYKIIEKRQSVAFWCNPISGHATLYWYQQILGQGPKLLIQFQNNGVVDDSQLPKDRFSAERLKGVDSTLKIQPAKLEDSAVYLCASGRALSTGPEYFGPGTRLLVL.

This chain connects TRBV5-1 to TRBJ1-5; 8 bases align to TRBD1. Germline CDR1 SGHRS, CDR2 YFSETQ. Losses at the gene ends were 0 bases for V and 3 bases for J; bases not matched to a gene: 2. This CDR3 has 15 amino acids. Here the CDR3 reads CASSLGTGNNQPQHF. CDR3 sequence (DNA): TGCGCCAGCAGCTTGGGGACAGGGAACAATCAGCCCCAGCATTTT.

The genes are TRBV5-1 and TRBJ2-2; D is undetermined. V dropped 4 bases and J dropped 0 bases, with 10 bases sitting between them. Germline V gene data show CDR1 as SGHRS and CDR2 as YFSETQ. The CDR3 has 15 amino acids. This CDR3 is CASSLGVTNTGELFF. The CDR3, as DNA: TGCGCCAGCAGCCTGGGCGTTACGAACACCGGGGAGCTGTTTTTT.

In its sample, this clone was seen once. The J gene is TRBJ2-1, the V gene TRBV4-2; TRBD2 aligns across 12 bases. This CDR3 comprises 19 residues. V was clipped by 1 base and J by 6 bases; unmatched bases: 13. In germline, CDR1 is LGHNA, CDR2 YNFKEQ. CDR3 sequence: CASSQVPPLTSGGSNEQFF. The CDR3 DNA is TGTGCCAGCAGCCAAGTTCCACCTCTGACTAGCGGGGGAAGCAATGAGCAGTTCTTC.

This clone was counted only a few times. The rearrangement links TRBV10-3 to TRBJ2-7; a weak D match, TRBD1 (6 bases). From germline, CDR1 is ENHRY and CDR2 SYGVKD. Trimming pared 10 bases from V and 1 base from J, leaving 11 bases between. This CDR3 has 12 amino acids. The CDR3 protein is CATGTQSYEQYF. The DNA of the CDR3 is TGTGCCACCGGGACACAATCCTACGAGCAGTACTTC.

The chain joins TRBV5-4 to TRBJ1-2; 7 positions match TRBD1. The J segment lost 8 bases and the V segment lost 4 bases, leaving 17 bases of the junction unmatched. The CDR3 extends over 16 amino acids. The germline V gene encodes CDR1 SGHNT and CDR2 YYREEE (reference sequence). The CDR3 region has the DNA TGTGCCAGCAGCCACCGAGGTGCAGGGGGAGGTGACGGCTACACCTTC. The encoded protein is CASSHRGAGGGDGYTF.

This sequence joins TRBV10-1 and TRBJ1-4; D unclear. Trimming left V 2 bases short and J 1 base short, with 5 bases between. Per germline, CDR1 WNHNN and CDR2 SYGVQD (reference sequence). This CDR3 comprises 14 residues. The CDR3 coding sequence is TGCGCCAGCAGTGAGGGACTAACTAATGAAAAACTGTTTTTT. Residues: CASSEGLTNEKLFF.

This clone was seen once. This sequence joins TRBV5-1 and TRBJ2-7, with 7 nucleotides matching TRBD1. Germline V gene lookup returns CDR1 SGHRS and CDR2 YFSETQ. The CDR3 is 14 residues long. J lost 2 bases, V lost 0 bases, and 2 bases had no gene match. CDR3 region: CASSLGGGPYEQYF. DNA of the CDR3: TGCGCCAGCAGCTTGGGAGGGGGCCCCTACGAGCAGTACTTC.

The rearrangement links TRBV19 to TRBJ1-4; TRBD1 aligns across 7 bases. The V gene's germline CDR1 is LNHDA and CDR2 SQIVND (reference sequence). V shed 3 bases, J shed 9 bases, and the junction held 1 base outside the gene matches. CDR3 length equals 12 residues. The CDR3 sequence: CASSIRGQKLFF. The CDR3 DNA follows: TGTGCCAGTAGTATTAGGGGGCAAAAACTGTTTTTT.

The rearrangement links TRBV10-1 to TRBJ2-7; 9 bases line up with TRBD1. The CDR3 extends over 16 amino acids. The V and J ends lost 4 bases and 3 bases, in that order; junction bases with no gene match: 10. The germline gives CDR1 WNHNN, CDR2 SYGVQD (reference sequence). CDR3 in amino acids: CASSVRTGEKGYEQYF. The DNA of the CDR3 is TGCGCCAGCAGTGTTAGGACAGGGGAAAAAGGCTACGAGCAGTACTTC.

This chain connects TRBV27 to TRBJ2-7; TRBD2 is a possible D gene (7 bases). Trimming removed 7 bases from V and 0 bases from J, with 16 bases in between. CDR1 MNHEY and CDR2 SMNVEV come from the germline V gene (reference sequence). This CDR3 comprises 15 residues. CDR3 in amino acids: CASKSAGASSYEQYF. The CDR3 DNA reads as TGTGCCAGCAAATCGGCGGGGGCTTCCTCCTACGAGCAGTACTTC.

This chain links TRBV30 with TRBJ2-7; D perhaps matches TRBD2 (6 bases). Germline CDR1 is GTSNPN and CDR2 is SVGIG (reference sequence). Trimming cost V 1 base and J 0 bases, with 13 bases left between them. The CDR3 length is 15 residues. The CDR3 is CAWSGRAGGSYEQYF. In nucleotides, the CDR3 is TGTGCCTGGAGTGGACGGGCCGGGGGCTCCTACGAGCAGTACTTC.

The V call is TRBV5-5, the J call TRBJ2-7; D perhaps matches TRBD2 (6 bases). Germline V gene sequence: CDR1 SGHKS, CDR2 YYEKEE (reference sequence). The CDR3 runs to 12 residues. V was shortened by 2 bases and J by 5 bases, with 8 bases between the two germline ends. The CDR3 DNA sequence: TGTGCCAGCAGCTTCGCGGGAAACGAGCAGTACTTC. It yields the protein CASSFAGNEQYF.

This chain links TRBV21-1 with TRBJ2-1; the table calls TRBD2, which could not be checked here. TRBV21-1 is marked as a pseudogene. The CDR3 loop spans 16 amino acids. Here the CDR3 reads CASSKDRGGGRNEQFF. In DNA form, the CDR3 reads TGTGCCAGCAGCAAAGATCGGGGGGGTGGTAGAAATGAGCAGTTCTTC.

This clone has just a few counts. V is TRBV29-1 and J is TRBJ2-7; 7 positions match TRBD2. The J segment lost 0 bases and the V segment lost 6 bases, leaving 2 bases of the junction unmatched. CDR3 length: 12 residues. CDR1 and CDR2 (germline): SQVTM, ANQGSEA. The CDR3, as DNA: TGCAGCGTCCGCGGGAGCTCCTACGAGCAGTACTTC. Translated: CSVRGSSYEQYF.

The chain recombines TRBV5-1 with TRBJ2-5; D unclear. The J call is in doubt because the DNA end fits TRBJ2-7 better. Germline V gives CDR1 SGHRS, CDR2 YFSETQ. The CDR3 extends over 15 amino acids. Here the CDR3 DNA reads TGCGCCAGCAGCTTAGAGTCCGGCGGTACCTACGAGCAGTACTTC. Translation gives CASSLESGGTYEQYF.

CDR3: CASSINRGLPQHF. The DNA of the CDR3 is TGTGCCAGTAGTATTAACCGGGGTTTGCCCCAGCATTTT. This sequence joins TRBV19 and TRBJ1-5; D is undetermined. The length of the CDR3 is 13 residues. From germline, CDR1 is LNHDA and CDR2 SQIVND (reference sequence). The V end lost 3 bases, the J end lost 9 bases, and 12 bases lay between the germline ends.

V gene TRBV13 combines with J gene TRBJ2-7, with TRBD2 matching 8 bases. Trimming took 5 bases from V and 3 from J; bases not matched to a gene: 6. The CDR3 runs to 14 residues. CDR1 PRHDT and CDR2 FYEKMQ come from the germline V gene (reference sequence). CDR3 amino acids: CASSPPGLVYEQYF. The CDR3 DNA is TGTGCCAGCAGCCCACCGGGACTAGTCTACGAGCAGTACTTC.

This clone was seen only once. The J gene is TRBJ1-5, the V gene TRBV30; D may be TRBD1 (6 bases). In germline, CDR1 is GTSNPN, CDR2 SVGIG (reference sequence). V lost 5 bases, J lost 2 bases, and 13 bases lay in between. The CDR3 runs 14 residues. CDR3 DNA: TGTGCCTGGGGGGGGGCGAATGGCAATCAGCCCCAGCATTTT. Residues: CAWGGANGNQPQHF.

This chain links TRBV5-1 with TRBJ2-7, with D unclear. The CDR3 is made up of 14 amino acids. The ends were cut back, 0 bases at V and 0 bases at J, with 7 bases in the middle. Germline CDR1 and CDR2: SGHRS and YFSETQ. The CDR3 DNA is TGCGCCAGCAGCTTGGGACTCTCCTCCTACGAGCAGTACTTC. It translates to CASSLGLSSYEQYF.

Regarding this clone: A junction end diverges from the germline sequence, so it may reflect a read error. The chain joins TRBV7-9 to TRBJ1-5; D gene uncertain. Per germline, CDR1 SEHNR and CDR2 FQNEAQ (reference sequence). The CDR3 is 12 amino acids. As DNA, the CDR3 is TGTTCCAGCAGCTTATATAATCAGCCCCAGCATTTT. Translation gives CSSSLYNQPQHF.

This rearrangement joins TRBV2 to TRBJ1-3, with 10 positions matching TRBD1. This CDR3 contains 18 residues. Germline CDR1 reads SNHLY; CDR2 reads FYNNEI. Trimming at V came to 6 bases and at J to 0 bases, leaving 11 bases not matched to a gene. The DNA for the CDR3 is TGTGCCAGCAGGGCAGGGACAGGGGTGTCGAGCTCTGGAAACACCATATATTTT. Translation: CASRAGTGVSSSGNTIYF.

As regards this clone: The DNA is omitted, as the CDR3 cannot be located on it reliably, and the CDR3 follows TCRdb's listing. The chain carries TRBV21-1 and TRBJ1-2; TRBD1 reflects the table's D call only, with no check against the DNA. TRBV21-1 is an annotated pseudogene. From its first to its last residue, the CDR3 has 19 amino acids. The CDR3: CASSNVAIGTSPSHYGYTF.

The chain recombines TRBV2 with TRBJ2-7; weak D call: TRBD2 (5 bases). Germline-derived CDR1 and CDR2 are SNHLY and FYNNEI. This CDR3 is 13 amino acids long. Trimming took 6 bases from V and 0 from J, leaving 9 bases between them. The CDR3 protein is CASRDWHSYEQYF. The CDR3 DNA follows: TGTGCCAGCAGGGACTGGCACTCCTACGAGCAGTACTTC.

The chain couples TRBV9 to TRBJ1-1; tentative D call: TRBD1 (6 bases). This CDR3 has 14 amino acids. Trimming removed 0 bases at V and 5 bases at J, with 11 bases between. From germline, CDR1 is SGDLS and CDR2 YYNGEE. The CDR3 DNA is TGTGCCAGCAGCGTAGAAGACAGGCGGACTGAAGCTTTCTTT. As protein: CASSVEDRRTEAFF.

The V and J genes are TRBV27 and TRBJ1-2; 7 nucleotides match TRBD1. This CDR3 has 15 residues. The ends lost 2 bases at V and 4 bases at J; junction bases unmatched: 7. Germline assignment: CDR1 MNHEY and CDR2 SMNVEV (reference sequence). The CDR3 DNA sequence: TGTGCCAGCAGTTTAAAGGGGGCGCAGATCTATGGCTACACCTTC. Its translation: CASSLKGAQIYGYTF.

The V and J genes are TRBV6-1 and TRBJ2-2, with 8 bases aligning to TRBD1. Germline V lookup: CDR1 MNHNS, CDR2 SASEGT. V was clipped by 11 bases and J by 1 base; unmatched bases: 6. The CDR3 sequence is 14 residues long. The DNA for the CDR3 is TGTGCCTTAACCGGGACAGGGAACACCGGGGAGCTGTTTTTT. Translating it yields CALTGTGNTGELFF.

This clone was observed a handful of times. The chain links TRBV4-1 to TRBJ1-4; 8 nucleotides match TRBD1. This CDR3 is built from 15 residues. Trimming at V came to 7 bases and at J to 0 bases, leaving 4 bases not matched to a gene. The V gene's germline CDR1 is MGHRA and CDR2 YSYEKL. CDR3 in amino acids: CASTRQGTTNEKLFF. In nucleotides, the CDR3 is TGCGCCAGCACCAGACAGGGGACAACTAATGAAAAACTGTTTTTT.

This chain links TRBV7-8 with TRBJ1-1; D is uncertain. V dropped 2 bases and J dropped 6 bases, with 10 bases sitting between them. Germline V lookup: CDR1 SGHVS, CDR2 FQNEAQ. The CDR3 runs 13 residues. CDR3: CASSLIQSSEAFF. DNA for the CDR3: TGTGCCAGCAGCTTAATACAGTCATCTGAAGCTTTCTTT.

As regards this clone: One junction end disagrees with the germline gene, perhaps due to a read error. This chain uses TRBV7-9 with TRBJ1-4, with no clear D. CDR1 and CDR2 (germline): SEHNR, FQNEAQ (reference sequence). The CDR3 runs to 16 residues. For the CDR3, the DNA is TGTTCCAGCAGCTGGGGAGAAGGGCCAACTAATGAAAAACTGTTTTTT. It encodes CSSSWGEGPTNEKLFF. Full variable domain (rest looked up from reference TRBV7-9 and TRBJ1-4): DTGVSQNPRHKITKRGQNVTFRCDPISEHNRLYWYRQTLGQGPEFLTYFQNEAQLEKSRLLSDRFSAERPKGSFSTLEIQRTEQGDSAMYLCSSSWGEGPTNEKLFFGSGTQLSVL.